A single sample is the source of the 11 T cell receptor beta chains below, sequenced in a study of cytomegalovirus exposure and HLA in healthy donors. Primers for the PCR totalled 60 Vbeta and 13 Jbeta. Clones were sequenced by immunoSEQ multiplex PCR, and TCRdb holds only the in-frame ones, with some missing. The data contain 150,000 or so clones, about 85% of them singletons. The sequencing input was PBMCs. These receptors came from a woman aged 45 to 65 in good health and CMV-seropositive.

The table lists this clone with a count of one. The J gene is TRBJ2-5, the V gene TRBV7-3; 8 nucleotides align to TRBD1. Trimming took 6 bases from V and 7 from J; bases not matched to a gene: 7. This CDR3 region has 13 residues. Per germline, CDR1 SGHTA and CDR2 FQGTGA. This CDR3 reads CASRLTGEATQYF. The CDR3 DNA reads as TGTGCCAGCAGGTTGACAGGGGAGGCGACCCAGTACTTC.

The chain combines TRBV18 with TRBJ2-2, with a possible D match to TRBD2 (6 bases). Germline V gene sequence: CDR1 KGHSH, CDR2 LQKENI. Trimming took off 5 bases at V and 1 base at J, with 14 bases between the two ends. The CDR3 loop spans 16 amino acids. The CDR3 region is CASSYSGAGNTGELFF. The CDR3 DNA sequence: TGTGCCAGCTCATACTCGGGAGCCGGGAACACCGGGGAGCTGTTTTTT.

The chain is built from TRBV6-5 and TRBJ1-6; 8 nucleotides match TRBD1. After removal of 7 bases from V and 9 bases from J, the junction contained 8 bases not matched to a gene. This CDR3 is built from 14 residues. Germline V gives CDR1 MNHEY, CDR2 SVGAGI. The CDR3 here is CASMPGQDFSPLHF. The CDR3 DNA sequence: TGTGCCAGCATGCCGGGACAGGATTTTTCACCCCTCCACTTT.

This chain joins TRBV9 and TRBJ2-1, with D possibly TRBD1 on 6 matching bases. Germline V gene data show CDR1 as SGDLS and CDR2 as YYNGEE. This CDR3 region has 16 residues. V was trimmed by 3 bases and J by 6 bases, leaving 19 bases between them. The CDR3 region has the DNA TGTGCCAGCAGCGCCGGTGGGCAGGGGCGAGGCAATGAGCAGTTCTTC. Translation gives CASSAGGQGRGNEQFF.

The chain uses TRBV28 and TRBJ1-2; D may be TRBD1 (5 bases). Per the germline V gene, CDR1 is MDHEN and CDR2 is SYDVKM. The CDR3 has 15 amino acids. The ends were cut back, 4 bases at V and 0 bases at J, with 12 bases in the middle. The CDR3 reads CASSSAGLPNYGYTF. CDR3 sequence (DNA): TGTGCCAGCAGTTCGGCGGGGCTCCCTAACTATGGCTACACCTTC.

The chain is built from TRBV27 and TRBJ1-5; 7 nucleotides line up with TRBD1. Germline V gene data show CDR1 as MNHEY and CDR2 as SMNVEV (reference sequence). There are 16 residues in the CDR3. Losses at the gene ends were 2 bases for V and 4 bases for J; bases not matched to a gene: 8. The CDR3 here is CASSLGGRGKNQPQHF. CDR3 bases: TGTGCCAGCAGTTTAGGAGGCAGGGGGAAAAATCAGCCCCAGCATTTT.

The CDR3 reads CSVEDQATNTGELFF. CDR3 in DNA: TGCAGCGTTGAAGACCAGGCGACCAACACCGGGGAGCTGTTTTTT. The genes are TRBV29-1 and TRBJ2-2; D is unclear. The CDR3 spans 15 residues. V was pared by 0 bases and J by 2 bases, with 10 bases between. The V gene's germline CDR1 is SQVTM and CDR2 ANQGSEA.

The CDR3 coding sequence is TGTGCCAGCAGCCGGACAGGGAGCTCCTACAATGAGCAGTTCTTC. Protein product: CASSRTGSSYNEQFF. The chain uses TRBV28 and TRBJ2-1; 8 nucleotides agree with TRBD1. This CDR3 spans 15 amino acids. V trimming: 6 bases; J trimming: 0 bases; junction bases outside the gene matches: 4. Germline V CDR1 and CDR2: MDHEN, SYDVKM. Using reference TRBV28 and TRBJ2-1 for the parts outside the CDR3, the full variable domain is DVKVTQSSRYLVKRTGEKVFLECVQDMDHENMFWYRQDPGLGLRLIYFSYDVKMKEKGDIPEGYSVSREKKERFSLILESASTNQTSMYLCASSRTGSSYNEQFFGPGTRLTVL.

This clone has more than one count but fewer than ten. This chain joins TRBV2 and TRBJ1-5, with 7 bases aligning to TRBD1. V trimming: 3 bases; J trimming: 0 bases; junction bases outside the gene matches: 14. This CDR3 has 19 amino acids. Germline assignment: CDR1 SNHLY and CDR2 FYNNEI. CDR3 DNA: TGTGCCAGCAGTGATTTTCCGAGCCAGGGACAGCATAGCAATCAGCCCCAGCATTTT. As protein: CASSDFPSQGQHSNQPQHF.

J is TRBJ1-1 and V is TRBV4-1; possible D gene TRBD1, 5 bases. V lost 0 bases, J lost 1 base, and 6 bases lay in between. The CDR3 sequence is 14 residues long. Germline CDR1 MGHRA, CDR2 YSYEKL. The CDR3 DNA follows: TGCGCCAGCAGCCAAGACAGGGCGAACACTGAAGCTTTCTTT. Protein product: CASSQDRANTEAFF.

This clone turned up a few times. The CDR3 DNA follows: TGTGCCAGCAGCCTTACGACAGGGGGCGGCCAGACCCAGTACTTC. Encoded protein: CASSLTTGGGQTQYF. The V gene is TRBV4-2, the J gene TRBJ2-5; 10 bases are shared with TRBD1. The ends lost 4 bases at V and 6 bases at J; junction bases unmatched: 8. Germline V gene lookup returns CDR1 LGHNA and CDR2 YNFKEQ. This CDR3 is 15 amino acids long.